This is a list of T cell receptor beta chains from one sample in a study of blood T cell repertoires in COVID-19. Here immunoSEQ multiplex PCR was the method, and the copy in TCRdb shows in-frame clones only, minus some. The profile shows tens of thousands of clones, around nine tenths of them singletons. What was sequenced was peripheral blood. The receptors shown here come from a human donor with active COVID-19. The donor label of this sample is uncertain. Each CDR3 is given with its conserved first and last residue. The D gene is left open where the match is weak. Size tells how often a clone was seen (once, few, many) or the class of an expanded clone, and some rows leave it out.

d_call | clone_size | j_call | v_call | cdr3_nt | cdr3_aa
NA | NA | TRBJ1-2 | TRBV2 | TGTGCCAGCAAGGCGGGGGCGACCTATGGCTACACCTTC | CASKAGATYGYTF
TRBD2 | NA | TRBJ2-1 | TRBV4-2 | TGTGCCAGCAGCCAAGGGACTAGCGGGGTAAATGAGCAGTTCTTC | CASSQGTSGVNEQFF
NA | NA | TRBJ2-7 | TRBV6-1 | TGTGCCAGCAGTGAAGTTCACTCCTACGAGCAGTACTTC | CASSEVHSYEQYF
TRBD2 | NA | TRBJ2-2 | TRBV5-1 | TGCGCCAGCAGCTTTTCTAGCGGGAGCCCCACCGGGGAGCTGTTTTTT | CASSFSSGSPTGELFF
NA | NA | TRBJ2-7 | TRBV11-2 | TGTGCCAGCAGCTCATCCGGTTTCCGGACACTCTCCTACGAGCAGTACTTC | CASSSSGFRTLSYEQYF
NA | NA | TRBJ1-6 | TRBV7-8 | TGTGCCAGCAGCTCAGCCAGGGGATATTCACCCCTCCACTTT | CASSSARGYSPLHF
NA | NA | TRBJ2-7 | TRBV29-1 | TGCAGCGTCGGCCCTACAACAGGGAACGGCTACGAGCAGTACTTC | CSVGPTTGNGYEQYF
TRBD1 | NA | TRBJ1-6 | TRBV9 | TGTGCCAGCAGCGTGGGACAGGTGAATAATTCACCCCTCCACTTT | CASSVGQVNNSPLHF
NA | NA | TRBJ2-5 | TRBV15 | TGTGCCACCAGCGGCTTTGGGAGCGGGGAGACCCAGTACTTC | CATSGFGSGETQYF
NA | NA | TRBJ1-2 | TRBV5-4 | TGTGCCAGCAGCTCGCAGGGCCGTCGGCTCTATGGCTACACCTTC | CASSSQGRRLYGYTF
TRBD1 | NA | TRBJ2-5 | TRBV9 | TGTGCCAGCAGCGCCTCCGGGACAGGGGCTTTAGAGACCCAGTACTTC | CASSASGTGALETQYF
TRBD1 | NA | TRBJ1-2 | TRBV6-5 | TGTGCCAGCAGTTACCAGGGACAGGTGGCTGGCTACACCTTC | CASSYQGQVAGYTF
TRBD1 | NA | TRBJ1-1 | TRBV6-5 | TGTGCCAGCAGCGCGGGACAGGCGATAACTGAAGCTTTCTTT | CASSAGQAITEAFF
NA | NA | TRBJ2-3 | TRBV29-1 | TGCAGCGTTGGGCCCCCCCCAGGCACAGATACGCAGTATTTT | CSVGPPPGTDTQYF
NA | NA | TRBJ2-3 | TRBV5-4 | TGTGCCAGCTCGGCGGGAAATGGGGGAGATACGCAGTATTTT | CASSAGNGGDTQYF
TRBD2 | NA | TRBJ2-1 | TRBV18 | TGTGCCAGCTCATGGGCTAGCGGGAGTTCCCACAATGAGCAGTTCTTC | CASSWASGSSHNEQFF
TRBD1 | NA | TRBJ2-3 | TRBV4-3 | TGCGCCAGCAGCCAAGACAGGACAGGTACCATTCTAACCACAGATACGCAGTATTTT | CASSQDRTGTILTTDTQYF
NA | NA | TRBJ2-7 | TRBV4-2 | TGTGCCAGCAGGGAGATGGGAACGGGGGAGCAGTACTTC | CASREMGTGEQYF
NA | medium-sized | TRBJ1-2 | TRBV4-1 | TGCGCCAGCAGCCTTCAGGGGAGTAGTGGCTACACCTTC | CASSLQGSSGYTF
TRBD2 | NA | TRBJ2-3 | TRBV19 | TGTGCCAGTAGCGCGGGAGTAGGGACAGATACGCAGTATTTT | CASSAGVGTDTQYF
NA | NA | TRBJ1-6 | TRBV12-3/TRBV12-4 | TGTGCCAGCACCGTAATGTTGGGGGGGCCCCTCCACTTT | CASTVMLGGPLHF
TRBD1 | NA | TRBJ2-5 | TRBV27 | TGTGCCAGCAGTGTCCCGGACAGGGGGAGGGAGACCCAGTACTTC | CASSVPDRGRETQYF
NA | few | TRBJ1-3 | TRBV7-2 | TGTGCCAGCAGTCTACAGGGAACTCTTTCTGGAAACACCATATATTTT | CASSLQGTLSGNTIYF
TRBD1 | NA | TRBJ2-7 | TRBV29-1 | TGCAGCGTGGGGACAGGGCTATACGAGCAGTACTTC | CSVGTGLYEQYF
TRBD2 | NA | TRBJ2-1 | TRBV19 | TGTGCTTCCGGGACTAGCAGCTACAATGAGCAGTTCTTC | CASGTSSYNEQFF
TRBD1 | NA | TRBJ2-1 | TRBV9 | TGTGCCAGCAGCGCCTCGGGACAGGAGCAGTTCTTC | CASSASGQEQFF
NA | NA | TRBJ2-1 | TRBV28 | TGTGCCAGCAGTTTTGGCAGGGGGGAAAATGAGCAGTTCTTC | CASSFGRGENEQFF
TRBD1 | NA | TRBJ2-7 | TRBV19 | TGTGCCAGTAGTATTTGGGGACAGAGTTACGAGCAGTACTTC | CASSIWGQSYEQYF
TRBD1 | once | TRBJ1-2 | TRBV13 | TGTGCCAGCAGCGAGGGACAGAACTATGGCTACACCTTC | CASSEGQNYGYTF
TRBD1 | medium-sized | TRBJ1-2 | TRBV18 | TGTGCCAGCTCACCGGGACAGGGCCTCTATGGCTACACCTTC | CASSPGQGLYGYTF
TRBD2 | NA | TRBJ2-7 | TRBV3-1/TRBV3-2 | TGTGCCAGCAGCCATAGACTAGCGGGTTATCAGGCCTACGAGCAGTACTTC | CASSHRLAGYQAYEQYF
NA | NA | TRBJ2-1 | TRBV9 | TGTGCCAGCAGCGTGGACGGGGGAACCTACAATGAGCAGTTCTTC | CASSVDGGTYNEQFF
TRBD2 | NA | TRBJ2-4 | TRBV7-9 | TGTGCCAGCAGGCAGGGCGGGGGAAACATTCAGTACTTC | CASRQGGGNIQYF
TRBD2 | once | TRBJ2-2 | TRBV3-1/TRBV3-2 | TGTGCCAGCAGACCGGGACTAGCGAACACCGGGGAGCTGTTTTTT | CASRPGLANTGELFF
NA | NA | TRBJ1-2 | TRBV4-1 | TGCGCCAGCAGCCCCCGGTGGGCTGATAGGTCGGATGGCTACACCTTC | CASSPRWADRSDGYTF
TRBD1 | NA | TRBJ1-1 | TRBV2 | TGTGCCAGCAGTAAGAGACAGGGGCTAAACACTGAAGCTTTCTTT | CASSKRQGLNTEAFF
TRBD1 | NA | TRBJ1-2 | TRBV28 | TGTGCCAGCAGCATCCCGACAGGGGCAAACTATGGCTACACCTTC | CASSIPTGANYGYTF
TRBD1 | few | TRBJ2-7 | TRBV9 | TGTGCCAGCAGCGTAGCGTCAGGGGGCTACGAGCAGTACTTC | CASSVASGGYEQYF
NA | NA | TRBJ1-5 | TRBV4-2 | TGTGCCAGCAGCCAAGAAAGGAGTATGAATGCGGGGCGGCCCCAGCATTTT | CASSQERSMNAGRPQHF
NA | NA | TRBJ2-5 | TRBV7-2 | TGTGCCAGCAGCTTAGGTTCCCCCAGGGGGACTTCCCAAGAGACCCAGTACTTC | CASSLGSPRGTSQETQYF
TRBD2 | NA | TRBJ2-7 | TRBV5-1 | TGCGCCAGCAGCGTCGGACTAGCGAGGACCGACGAGCAGTACTTC | CASSVGLARTDEQYF